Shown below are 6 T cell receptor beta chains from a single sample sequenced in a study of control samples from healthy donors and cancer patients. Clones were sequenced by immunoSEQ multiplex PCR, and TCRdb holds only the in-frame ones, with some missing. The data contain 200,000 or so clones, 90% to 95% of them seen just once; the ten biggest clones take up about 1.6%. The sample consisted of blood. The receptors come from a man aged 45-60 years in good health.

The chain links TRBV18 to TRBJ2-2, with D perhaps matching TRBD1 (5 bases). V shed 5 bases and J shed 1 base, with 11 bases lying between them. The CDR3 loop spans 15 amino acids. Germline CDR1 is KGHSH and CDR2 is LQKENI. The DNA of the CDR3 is TGTGCCAGCTCAAAGTTGCAGGGGAACACCGGGGAGCTGTTTTTT. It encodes CASSKLQGNTGELFF.

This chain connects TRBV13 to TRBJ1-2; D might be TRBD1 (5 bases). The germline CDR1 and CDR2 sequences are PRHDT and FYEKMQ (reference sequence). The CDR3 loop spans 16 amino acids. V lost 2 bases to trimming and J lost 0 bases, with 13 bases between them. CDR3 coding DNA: TGTGCCAGCAGCTTACGTGAGGGGAGAACTAACTATGGCTACACCTTC. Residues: CASSLREGRTNYGYTF. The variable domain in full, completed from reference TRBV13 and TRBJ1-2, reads AAGVIQSPRHLIKEKRETATLKCYPIPRHDTVYWYQQGPGQDPQFLISFYEKMQSDKGSIPDRFSAQQFSDYHSELNMSSLELGDSALYFCASSLREGRTNYGYTFGSGTRLTVV.

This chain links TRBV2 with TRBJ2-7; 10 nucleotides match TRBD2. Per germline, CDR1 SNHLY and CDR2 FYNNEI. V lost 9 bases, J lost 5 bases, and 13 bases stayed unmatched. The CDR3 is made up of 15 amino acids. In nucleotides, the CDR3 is TGTGCCAGGACACCCGAGCGGGGGGGCCGGAACGAGCAGTACTTC. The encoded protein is CARTPERGGRNEQYF.

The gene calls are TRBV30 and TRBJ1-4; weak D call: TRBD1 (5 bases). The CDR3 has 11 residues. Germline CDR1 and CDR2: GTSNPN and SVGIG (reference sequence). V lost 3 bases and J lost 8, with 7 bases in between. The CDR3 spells CAWSWGEKLFF. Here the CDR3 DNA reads TGTGCCTGGAGCTGGGGCGAAAAACTGTTTTTT.

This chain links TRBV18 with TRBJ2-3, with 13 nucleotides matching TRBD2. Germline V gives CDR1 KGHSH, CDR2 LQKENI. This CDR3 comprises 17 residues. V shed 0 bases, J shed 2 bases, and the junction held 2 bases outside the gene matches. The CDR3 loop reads CASSPPGTSGDTDTQYF. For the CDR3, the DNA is TGTGCCAGCTCACCACCGGGGACTAGCGGGGACACAGATACGCAGTATTTT. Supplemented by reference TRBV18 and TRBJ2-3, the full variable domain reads NAGVMQNPRHLVRRRGQEARLRCSPMKGHSHVYWYRQLPEEGLKFMVYLQKENIIDESGMPKERFSAEFPKEGPSILRIQQVVRGDSAAYFCASSPPGTSGDTDTQYFGPGTRLTVL.

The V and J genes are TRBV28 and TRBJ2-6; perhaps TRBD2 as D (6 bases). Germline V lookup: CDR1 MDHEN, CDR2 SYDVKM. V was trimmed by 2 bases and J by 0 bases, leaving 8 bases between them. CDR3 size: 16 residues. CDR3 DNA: TGTGCCAGCAGTTTAGGAGGGGTCTCTGGGGCCAACGTCCTGACTTTC. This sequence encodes CASSLGGVSGANVLTF.